These T cell receptor beta chains were read from a single sample in a study of T cell responses to AZD1222 COVID-19 vaccine. The method was immunoSEQ multiplex PCR; TCRdb's version includes in-frame clones alone and lacks a portion of them. Of over 130,000 clones in the sample, approximately 89% were seen once. The sample was peripheral blood, taken on day 0 of AZD1222 vaccination. These TCRs come from an adult in good health. Both conserved end residues are part of each CDR3. D genes are given only for firm matches. For some rows the clone size is stated as once, few or many, or as a class when expanded; others skip it.

d_call	clone_size	cdr3_length	v_call	j_call	cdr3_nt	cdr3_aa
NA	NA	14	TRBV24-1	TRBJ1-5	TGTGCCACCAGTGACCCAGGGAGCAATCAGCCCCAGCATTTT	CATSDPGSNQPQHF
NA	NA	14	TRBV11-1	TRBJ1-1	TGTGCCAGCAGCTCCCCTGGGGGGAACACTGAAGCTTTCTTT	CASSSPGGNTEAFF
TRBD1	NA	15	TRBV13	TRBJ1-2	TGTGCCAGCAGCTCCCAGGGGGTTACTAACTATGGCTACACCTTC	CASSSQGVTNYGYTF
NA	few	13	TRBV2	TRBJ2-7	TGTGCCAGCAGTCCCAGCTATGGTGGCGAGCAGTACTTC	CASSPSYGGEQYF
TRBD1	NA	16	TRBV10-3	TRBJ2-7	TGTGCCATCAGTGAGTCGGACAGGTCACCCCCCTACGAGCAGTACTTC	CAISESDRSPPYEQYF
TRBD1	NA	15	TRBV11-2	TRBJ1-6	TGTGCCAGCAGCCCTTCACAGGGGGCATATTCACCCCTCCACTTT	CASSPSQGAYSPLHF
NA	NA	14	TRBV4-1	TRBJ2-3	TGCGCCAGCAGCCAGGTCACAGTCACAGATACGCAGTATTTT	CASSQVTVTDTQYF
TRBD2	NA	16	TRBV19	TRBJ2-2	TGTGCCAGTGGGCCGGGACTAGCGGCCTACACCGGGGAGCTGTTTTTT	CASGPGLAAYTGELFF
TRBD2	NA	16	TRBV19	TRBJ2-3	TGTGCCAGTAGACCACTAGCGGGAGATATCAAAGATACGCAGTATTTT	CASRPLAGDIKDTQYF
NA	NA	15	TRBV5-8	TRBJ1-4	TGTGCCAGCAGCTTGGACGGGGAGGAGAATGAAAAACTGTTTTTT	CASSLDGEENEKLFF
NA	NA	15	TRBV5-1	TRBJ2-1	TGCGCCAGCAGCGGTCCAGGGAGCAACTACAATGAGCAGTTCTTC	CASSGPGSNYNEQFF
NA	NA	11	TRBV6-5	TRBJ1-1	TGTGCCAGTCAGATGAACACTGAAGCTTTCTTT	CASQMNTEAFF
NA	NA	14	TRBV6-2/TRBV6-3	TRBJ1-2	TGTGCCAGCAGCCGAGGTGGGCGGAACTATGGCTACACCTTC	CASSRGGRNYGYTF
NA	once	15	TRBV7-9	TRBJ1-3	TGTGCCAGCAGCACCGACAGAGTCTCTGGAAACACCATATATTTT	CASSTDRVSGNTIYF
NA	NA	11	TRBV29-1	TRBJ2-7	TGCAGCGTTGGGGACGGCTACGAGCAGTACTTC	CSVGDGYEQYF
NA	NA	15	TRBV27	TRBJ1-2	TGTGCCAGCAGTTTACAGGGAACGCCGAGCTATGGCTACACCTTC	CASSLQGTPSYGYTF
TRBD1	NA	15	TRBV5-1	TRBJ2-4	TGCGCCAGCAATGCAGGGGGTTCAGCCAAAAACATTCAGTACTTC	CASNAGGSAKNIQYF
NA	NA	15	TRBV28	TRBJ1-2	TGTGCCAGCAGTTTAGTCGACACTACTAAGGGACGCTACACCTTC	CASSLVDTTKGRYTF
TRBD2	NA	16	TRBV7-9	TRBJ2-2	TGTGCCAGCAGCTTAATAGCGGGATTAGGGACCGGGGAGCTGTTTTTT	CASSLIAGLGTGELFF
NA	few	11	TRBV29-1	TRBJ1-2	TGCAGCGTTGGAGGGGTCGAGGGCTACACCTTC	CSVGGVEGYTF
NA	NA	16	TRBV4-1	TRBJ1-5	TGCGCCAGCAGCCAAGTAGCTGTGGGCTTCAATCAGCCCCAGCATTTT	CASSQVAVGFNQPQHF
TRBD2	NA	16	TRBV6-4	TRBJ2-2	TGTGCCAGCAGTGTCAGACTAGCGGGGAACACCGGGGAGCTGTTTTTT	CASSVRLAGNTGELFF
NA	NA	15	TRBV5-1	TRBJ2-2	TGCGCCAGCAGCTTTAGACAGTCAAGGACCGGGGAGCTGTTTTTT	CASSFRQSRTGELFF
TRBD2	NA	15	TRBV27	TRBJ2-1	TGTGCCAGCAGTCCCCGGACTAGCGGGAACAATGAGCAGTTCTTC	CASSPRTSGNNEQFF
NA	NA	16	TRBV15	TRBJ2-3	TGTGCCACCAGCAGCCCCGACCAGACCGGCACAGATACGCAGTATTTT	CATSSPDQTGTDTQYF
NA	NA	13	TRBV14	TRBJ2-7	TGTGCCAGCAGCCAAGATCTAGGTGTCGAGCAGTACTTC	CASSQDLGVEQYF
NA	NA	13	TRBV24-1	TRBJ1-1	TGTGCCACCAGGGGGGCAGAGAACACTGAAGCTTTCTTT	CATRGAENTEAFF
NA	few	14	TRBV6-4	TRBJ2-2	TGTGCCAGCAGTGACGGAGACGCCACCGGGGAGCTGTTTTTT	CASSDGDATGELFF
TRBD2	NA	18	TRBV6-1	TRBJ2-5	TGTGCCAGCAGTGAAGGGCTAGCGGGGGGGATGTACCAAGAGACCCAGTACTTC	CASSEGLAGGMYQETQYF
NA	few	14	TRBV19	TRBJ1-1	TGTGCCAGTTCAACAGTATCCATGAACACTGAAGCTTTCTTT	CASSTVSMNTEAFF
NA	NA	16	TRBV6-4	TRBJ1-2	TGTGCCAGCAGTGAAATATTTGGGAAGTCAAGCTATGGCTACACCTTC	CASSEIFGKSSYGYTF
NA	NA	14	TRBV6-5	TRBJ2-7	TGTGCCAGCAGTTACTCCACAGACGGGTCCGAGCAGTACTTC	CASSYSTDGSEQYF
NA	NA	16	TRBV9	TRBJ2-3	TGTGCCAGCAGCGTAGTCCGGACGGGTAGCACAGATACGCAGTATTTT	CASSVVRTGSTDTQYF
TRBD2	NA	18	TRBV5-1	TRBJ2-7	TGCGCCAGCAGCCCGCGGACTAGCGGGAGGGCCAGTGCCTACGAGCAGTACTTC	CASSPRTSGRASAYEQYF